These 22 T cell receptor beta chains were all obtained from the same sample, sequenced in a study of stem cell transplantation in POMP-related autoinflammatory disease. Clones were sequenced by immunoSEQ multiplex PCR, and TCRdb holds only the in-frame ones, with some missing. The data contain about 68,000 clones, around 90% of them singletons. The sample in question was CD4+ T cells from PBMCs, obtained after stem cell transplantation. Receptors originate from a human patient with POMP-related autoinflammation and immune dysregulation (PRAID). Some T cells here may be from the graft donor.

V gene TRBV30 combines with J gene TRBJ1-5; D is undetermined. Germline V gene data show CDR1 as GTSNPN and CDR2 as SVGIG (reference sequence). The ends were cut back, 2 bases at V and 7 bases at J, with 9 bases in the middle. The CDR3 runs to 12 residues. In nucleotides, the CDR3 is TGTGCCTGGAGTCGACCGGGGCAGCCCCAGCATTTT. Amino acid sequence: CAWSRPGQPQHF.

The chain couples TRBV4-1 to TRBJ1-4, with a weak D call TRBD1 (5 bases). CDR3 length equals 13 residues. Germline V gene sequence: CDR1 MGHRA, CDR2 YSYEKL. Trimming stripped 1 base from V and 8 bases from J, with 8 bases between. This chain's CDR3 is CASSQGGTEKLFF. The CDR3, as DNA: TGCGCCAGCAGCCAAGGTGGGACCGAAAAACTGTTTTTT.

This clone was recorded once. This chain connects TRBV23-1 to TRBJ1-2; D not certain. TRBV23-1 is identified as an open reading frame with a role that is uncertain. V shed 3 bases and J shed 3 bases, with 5 bases lying between them. This CDR3 region has 12 residues. CDR3 sequence: CASSHAHYGYTF. The CDR3 coding sequence is TGCGCCAGCAGTCATGCACACTATGGCTACACCTTC.

This chain connects TRBV24-1 to TRBJ2-1, with a possible D match to TRBD1 (6 bases). Germline values: CDR1 KGHDR, CDR2 SFDVKD. The CDR3 consists of 16 residues. The V end lost 6 bases, the J end lost 1 base, and 15 bases lay between the germline ends. DNA of the CDR3: TGTGCCACCAGTCAATCCGGGCAGGGGTCCTACAATGAGCAGTTCTTC. This sequence encodes CATSQSGQGSYNEQFF.

The chain joins TRBV7-8 to TRBJ2-7; D is perhaps TRBD2 (6 bases). This CDR3 has 18 residues. CDR1 is SGHVS and CDR2 is FQNEAQ in the germline V gene. V dropped 2 bases and J dropped 2 bases, with 22 bases sitting between them. CDR3 sequence reads: CASSLKLGGSILPYEQYV. The DNA of the CDR3 is TGTGCCAGCAGCTTAAAACTAGGAGGGTCCATATTGCCCTACGAGCAGTACGTC.

This chain uses TRBV2 with TRBJ2-6; 10 bases match TRBD1. Germline CDR1 SNHLY, CDR2 FYNNEI. CDR3 length equals 18 residues. Trimming took 6 bases from V and 2 from J; bases not matched to a gene: 10. CDR3 protein: CASSLAGTGVTGANVLTF. The DNA of the CDR3 is TGTGCCAGCAGCCTCGCCGGGACAGGGGTAACTGGGGCCAACGTCCTGACTTTC.

DNA for the CDR3: TGTGCCAGCAGCCCCAGGGAAGCCAAAAACATTCAGTACTTC. Translation: CASSPREAKNIQYF. The chain has TRBV9 and TRBJ2-4; D may be TRBD1 (5 bases). The CDR3 is made up of 14 amino acids. Germline lookup yields CDR1 SGDLS and CDR2 YYNGEE. V shed 4 bases and J shed 0 bases, with 8 bases lying between them.

V usage is TRBV30 and J usage is TRBJ1-4; D unclear. V was pared by 4 bases and J by 0 bases, with 9 bases between. This CDR3 spans 14 amino acids. Germline CDR1 GTSNPN, CDR2 SVGIG (reference sequence). Here the CDR3 DNA reads TGTGCCTGGACGGAGTATGCAACTAATGAAAAACTGTTTTTT. Translating gives CAWTEYATNEKLFF. The whole variable domain, remainder taken from reference TRBV30 and TRBJ1-4, is SQTIHQWPATLVQPVGSPLSLECTVEGTSNPNLYWYRQAAGRGLQLLFYSVGIGQISSEVPQNLSASRPQDRQFILSSKKLLLSDSGFYLCAWTEYATNEKLFFGSGTQLSVL.

The rearrangement joins TRBV7-2 to TRBJ1-1; D gene ambiguous. Germline CDR1 and CDR2: SGHTA and FQGNSA. This CDR3 is 15 amino acids long. V lost 4 bases, J lost 3 bases, and 15 bases lay in between. The CDR3 here is CASSSPGPPYTEAFF. DNA for the CDR3: TGTGCCAGCAGCTCACCGGGCCCACCTTACACTGAAGCTTTCTTT.

This sequence joins TRBV25-1 and TRBJ2-2; 11 nucleotides align to TRBD1. The CDR3 extends over 15 amino acids. CDR1 is MGHDK and CDR2 is SYGVNS in the germline V gene. The V gene end was trimmed by 7 bases and the J gene end by 6 bases; junction bases not matched to a gene: 7. CDR3 residues: CASTRGTGGSGELFF. The CDR3 nucleotides read TGTGCCAGCACTAGAGGGACAGGGGGTTCCGGGGAGCTGTTTTTT.

CDR3 coding DNA: TGTGCCAGCAGCTTCTCCCCTGGGTTCGGCAATCAGCCCCAGCATTTT. Amino acids: CASSFSPGFGNQPQHF. The chain employs TRBV7-2 and TRBJ1-5, with unresolved D. Deletions cut 3 bases from V and 2 bases from J, with 14 bases between. The CDR3 is 16 amino acids. From germline, CDR1 is SGHTA and CDR2 FQGNSA.

This chain links TRBV18 with TRBJ1-2, with 9 bases fitting TRBD1. With 1 base clipped from V and 6 bases from J, the junction kept 3 bases outside the gene matches. This CDR3 is built from 14 residues. CDR1 is KGHSH, CDR2 LQKENI, per germline. CDR3 residues: CASSPQRTGDGYTF. The CDR3, as DNA: TGTGCCAGCTCACCACAAAGGACAGGGGATGGCTACACCTTC.

Only a few counts were recorded for this clone. This chain links TRBV15 with TRBJ2-2, with D possibly being TRBD1 (6 bases). Per germline, CDR1 LNHNV and CDR2 YYDKDF (reference sequence). The CDR3 runs 16 residues. The V end was cut by 0 bases, the J end by 5 bases, with 13 bases between. The CDR3 DNA follows: TGTGCCACCAGCAGAGATGCACAGGGAGAGACCGGGGAGCTGTTTTTT. This sequence encodes CATSRDAQGETGELFF.

This clone was detected only once. This sequence joins TRBV4-1 and TRBJ1-2, with D unresolved. The CDR3 sequence is 15 residues long. Trimming shortened V by 4 bases and J by 1 base, and 13 bases separated the two germline ends. The germline V gene encodes CDR1 MGHRA and CDR2 YSYEKL. The CDR3 nucleotides are TGCGCCAGCAGCCGGGTGGTTTCCCATAACTATGGCTACACCTTC. Its protein is CASSRVVSHNYGYTF.

The chain carries TRBV6-6 and TRBJ2-1; TRBD2 matches 9 bases. CDR1 is MNHNY and CDR2 is SVGAGI in the germline V gene (reference sequence). V was clipped by 5 bases and J by 4 bases; unmatched bases: 6. The CDR3 loop spans 15 amino acids. CDR3 protein: CASSDNLAGYNEQFF. In DNA, the CDR3 is TGTGCCAGCAGTGACAACCTAGCGGGGTACAATGAGCAGTTCTTC.

V usage is TRBV5-1 and J usage is TRBJ1-5; TRBD1 agrees at 12 bases. From germline, CDR1 is SGHRS and CDR2 YFSETQ. The trim removed 4 bases at V and 5 bases at J, leaving 10 bases unmatched. The CDR3 is 17 residues long. The CDR3 DNA follows: TGCGCCAGCAGCCCGGGGACAGGGGGCAAGAAGGATCAGCCCCAGCATTTT. This codes for CASSPGTGGKKDQPQHF.

This clone appeared a few times. The chain is built from TRBV19 and TRBJ1-2, with TRBD1 as a possible D gene (5 bases). The V gene lost 3 bases and the J gene lost 5 bases, with 19 bases spanning the gap. The germline gives CDR1 LNHDA, CDR2 SQIVND (reference sequence). CDR3 size: 16 residues. The CDR3 DNA is TGTGCCAGTAGTATCGGTTCTCCCAGGGCGGGTTATGGCTACACCTTC. Translated: CASSIGSPRAGYGYTF.

The rearrangement uses TRBV10-3 and TRBJ2-2, with 8 bases identical to TRBD1. After removal of 8 bases from V and 4 bases from J, the junction contained 9 bases not matched to a gene. Germline-derived CDR1 and CDR2 are ENHRY and SYGVKD. The CDR3 runs 15 residues. The CDR3 coding sequence is TGTGCCATCGGGGGACAGGTTCTTAGCACCGGGGAGCTGTTTTTT. Its protein product is CAIGGQVLSTGELFF.

The V gene is TRBV27, the J gene TRBJ1-5; D is unclear. Germline V gives CDR1 MNHEY, CDR2 SMNVEV (reference sequence). V lost 5 bases, J lost 0 bases, and 5 bases lay in between. CDR3 length: 13 residues. The CDR3 here is CASSRYSNQPQHF. In DNA form, the CDR3 reads TGTGCCAGCAGTCGGTATAGCAATCAGCCCCAGCATTTT.

V is TRBV2 and J is TRBJ2-7, with TRBD1 matching over 7 bases. Germline CDR1 reads SNHLY; CDR2 reads FYNNEI. V shed 6 bases and J 0 bases; nucleotides not matched to a gene: 8. The CDR3 totals 15 residues. CDR3 coding DNA: TGTGCCAGCAGCGCAGGGGGAAGGAGCTCCTACGAGCAGTACTTC. This gives the protein CASSAGGRSSYEQYF.

This clone occurred once. The chain uses TRBV6-5 and TRBJ2-1; D might be TRBD2 (6 bases). The CDR3 loop spans 15 amino acids. V lost 2 bases, J lost 0 bases, and 8 bases lay in between. Germline V gene data show CDR1 as MNHEY and CDR2 as SVGAGI. The CDR3 loop is CASSYLGSSYNEQFF. CDR3 sequence (DNA): TGTGCCAGCAGTTACCTCGGGAGCTCCTACAATGAGCAGTTCTTC.

The V call is TRBV28, the J call TRBJ2-7; 8 nucleotides align to TRBD2. Per germline, CDR1 MDHEN and CDR2 SYDVKM. J was trimmed by 0 bases and V by 8 bases; bases with no gene match: 9. This CDR3 region has 15 residues. CDR3 sequence (DNA): TGTGCCAGCGTCACGGGGGGGCAAAACTCCTACGAGCAGTACTTC. Translated, it gives CASVTGGQNSYEQYF.